This record concerns one T cell receptor (beta chain) sequence. Its antigen is not identified. This sample stems from a study of T cells after yellow fever vaccination. General observations from the study: A weaker secondary response peaked on day 5, the primary on day 15.

The CDR3 consists of 14 residues. Germline V gene data show CDR1 as SGHRS and CDR2 as YFSETQ. Germline trimming cut 4 bases from V and 0 bases from J; bases unmatched to any gene: 4. TCRdb redid the calling of the 5' RACE reads with MiXCR, one entry per CDR3 protein. Of 320,000 or so distinct CDR3 sequences listed, roughly 8.3% are singletons. The sample consisted of PBMCs, taken roughly 46 days after the first yellow fever vaccination. This rearrangement joins TRBV5-1 to TRBJ2-7, with 7 bases matching TRBD1. The sequence came from a young man who received the YFV17D yellow fever vaccine. The chain's CDR3 is CASSVDRASYEQYF. The CDR3 DNA reads as TGCGCCAGCAGCGTTGACAGGGCCTCCTACGAGCAGTACTTC.